The source of this TCR beta chain is a study of T cell responses to AZD1222 COVID-19 vaccine. Study-level findings and limits: Spike was spanned by vaccine-associated CD4 TCRs, which were dominant at 160-218 and 743-854. Close to half of spike-specific TCRs reportedly recognize unmutated variant regions. In a largely white British group with more females than males, clonal diversity was possibly underestimated.

Concerning this clone: Its antigen is unidentified.

Libraries were prepared by immunoSEQ multiplex PCR; TCRdb keeps only in-frame clonotypes and omits some of them. The sample has about 170,000 clones, approximately 95% seen once. Germline loops: CDR1 LNHDA, CDR2 SQIVND (reference sequence). V was trimmed by 2 bases and J by 3 bases, leaving 13 bases between them. This CDR3 contains 15 residues. Sequencing was performed on peripheral blood, taken on day 0 of AZD1222 vaccination. V and J are TRBV19 and TRBJ1-2; D gene uncertain. The clonotype originates from an adult in good health. DNA of the CDR3: TGTGCCAGTAGTATATCGGAGGGCGGCGACTATGGCTACACCTTC. Translated, it gives CASSISEGGDYGYTF.